The sequence of this T cell receptor (beta chain) was determined in a study of blood T cell repertoires in COVID-19. Study information: The United States, Italy and Spain were the sources of the acute and convalescent COVID-19 samples.

Clones were sequenced by immunoSEQ multiplex PCR, and TCRdb holds only the in-frame ones, with some missing. The table has around 100,000 clones, approximately 85% seen once; the top ten hold 7% to 9.5%. The CDR3 is 12 residues long. With 5 bases removed from V and 5 bases from J, the gap between germline ends came to 10 bases. Germline CDR1 is MGHDK and CDR2 is SYGVNS. The chain is built from TRBV25-1 and TRBJ2-7; TRBD1 might be the D (6 bases). The sample comprised peripheral blood. This TCR was sampled from a man in his 70s with acute or convalescent COVID-19. CDR3 in DNA: TGTGCCAGCAGTCTACAGGGCAACGAGCAGTACTTC. Its protein is CASSLQGNEQYF.